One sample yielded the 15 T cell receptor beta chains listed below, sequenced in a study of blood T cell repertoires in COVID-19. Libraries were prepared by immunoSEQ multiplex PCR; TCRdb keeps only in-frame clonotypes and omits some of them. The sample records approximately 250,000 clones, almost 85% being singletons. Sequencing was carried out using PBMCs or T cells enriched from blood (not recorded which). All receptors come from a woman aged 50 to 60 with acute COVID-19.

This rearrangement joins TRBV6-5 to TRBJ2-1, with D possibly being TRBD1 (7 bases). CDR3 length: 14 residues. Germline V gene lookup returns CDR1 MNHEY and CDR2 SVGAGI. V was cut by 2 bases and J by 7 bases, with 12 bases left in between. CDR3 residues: CASSYLTGRNEQFF. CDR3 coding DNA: TGTGCCAGCAGTTACCTGACAGGGAGGAATGAGCAGTTCTTC.

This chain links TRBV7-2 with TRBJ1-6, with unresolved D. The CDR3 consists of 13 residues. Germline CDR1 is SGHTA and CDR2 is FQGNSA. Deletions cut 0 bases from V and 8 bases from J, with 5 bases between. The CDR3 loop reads CASSLASYSPLHF. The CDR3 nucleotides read TGTGCCAGCAGCTTAGCGAGCTATTCACCCCTCCACTTT.

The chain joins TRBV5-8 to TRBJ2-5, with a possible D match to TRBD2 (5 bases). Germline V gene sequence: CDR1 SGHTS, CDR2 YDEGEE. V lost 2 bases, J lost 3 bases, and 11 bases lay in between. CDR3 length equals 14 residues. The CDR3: CASSFQAAEETQYF. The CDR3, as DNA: TGTGCCAGCAGCTTTCAAGCGGCGGAAGAGACCCAGTACTTC.

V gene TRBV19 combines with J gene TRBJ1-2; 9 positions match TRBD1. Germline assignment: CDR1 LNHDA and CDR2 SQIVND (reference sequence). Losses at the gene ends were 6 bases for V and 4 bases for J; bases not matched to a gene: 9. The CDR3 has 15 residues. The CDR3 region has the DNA TGTGCCAGTAGCGGACGACAGGGGGAAGGCTATGGCTACACCTTC. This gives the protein CASSGRQGEGYGYTF.

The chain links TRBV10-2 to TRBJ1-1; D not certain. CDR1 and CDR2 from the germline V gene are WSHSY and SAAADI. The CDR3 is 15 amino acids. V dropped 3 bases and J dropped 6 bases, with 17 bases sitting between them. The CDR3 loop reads CASSDRAGGSAEAFF. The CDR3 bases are TGCGCCAGCAGTGATAGGGCGGGCGGATCGGCTGAAGCTTTCTTT.

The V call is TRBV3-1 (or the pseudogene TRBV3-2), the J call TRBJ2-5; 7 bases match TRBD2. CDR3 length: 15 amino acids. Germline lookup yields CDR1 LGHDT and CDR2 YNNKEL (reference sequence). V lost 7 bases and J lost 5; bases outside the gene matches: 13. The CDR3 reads CASTHFPGGAETQYF. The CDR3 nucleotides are TGTGCCAGCACCCATTTCCCGGGGGGAGCCGAGACCCAGTACTTC.

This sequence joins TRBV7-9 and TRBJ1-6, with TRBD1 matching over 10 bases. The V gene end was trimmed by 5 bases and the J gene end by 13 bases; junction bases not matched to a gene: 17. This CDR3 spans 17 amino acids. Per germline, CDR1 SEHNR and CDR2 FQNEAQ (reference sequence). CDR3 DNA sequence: TGTGCCAGCAGCGCCAGACAGGGGGCTCCCGAAGGGCGGCCCCTCCACTTT. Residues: CASSARQGAPEGRPLHF.

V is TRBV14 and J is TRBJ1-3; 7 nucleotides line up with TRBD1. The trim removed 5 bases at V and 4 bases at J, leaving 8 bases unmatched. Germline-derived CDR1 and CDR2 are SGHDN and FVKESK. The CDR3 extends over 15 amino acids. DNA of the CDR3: TGTGCCAGCAGCTCACGGACAGGAGCGGGAAACACCATATATTTT. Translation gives CASSSRTGAGNTIYF.

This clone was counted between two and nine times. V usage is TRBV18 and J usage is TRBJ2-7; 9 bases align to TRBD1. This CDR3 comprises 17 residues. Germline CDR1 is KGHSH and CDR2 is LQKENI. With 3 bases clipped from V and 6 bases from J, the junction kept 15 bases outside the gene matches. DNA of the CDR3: TGTGCCAGCTCACCGCCGGGCCGGGACAGGGTGTATAGCGAGCAGTACTTC. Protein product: CASSPPGRDRVYSEQYF.

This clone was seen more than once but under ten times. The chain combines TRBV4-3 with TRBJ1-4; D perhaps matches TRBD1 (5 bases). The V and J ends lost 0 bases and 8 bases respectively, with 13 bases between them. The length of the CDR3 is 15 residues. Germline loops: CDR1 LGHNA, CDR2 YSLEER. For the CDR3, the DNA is TGCGCCAGCAGCCAAGATTGGCAGGGCGGAGAAAAACTGTTTTTT. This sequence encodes CASSQDWQGGEKLFF.

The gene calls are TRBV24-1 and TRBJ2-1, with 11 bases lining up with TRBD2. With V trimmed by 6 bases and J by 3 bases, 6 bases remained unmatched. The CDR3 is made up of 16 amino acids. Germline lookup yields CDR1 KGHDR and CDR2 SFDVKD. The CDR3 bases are TGTGCCACCAGTCCCCAGGGACTAGCGGACTACAATGAGCAGTTCTTC. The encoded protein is CATSPQGLADYNEQFF.

The CDR3 spells CASSAGPGRGGSPLHF. The CDR3, as DNA: TGTGCCAGCAGCGCGGGCCCAGGGAGGGGTGGCTCACCCCTCCACTTT. This chain uses TRBV9 with TRBJ1-6, with D possibly being TRBD1 (5 bases). The germline CDR1 and CDR2 sequences are SGDLS and YYNGEE. There are 16 residues in the CDR3. Trimming took off 3 bases at V and 10 bases at J, with 20 bases between the two ends.

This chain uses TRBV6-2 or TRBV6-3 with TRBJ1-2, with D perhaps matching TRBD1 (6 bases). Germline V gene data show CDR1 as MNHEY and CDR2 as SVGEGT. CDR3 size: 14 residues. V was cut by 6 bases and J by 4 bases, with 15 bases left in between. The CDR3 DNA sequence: TGTGCCAGCAGCGGACGACAGGCGGCCTATGGCTACACCTTC. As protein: CASSGRQAAYGYTF.

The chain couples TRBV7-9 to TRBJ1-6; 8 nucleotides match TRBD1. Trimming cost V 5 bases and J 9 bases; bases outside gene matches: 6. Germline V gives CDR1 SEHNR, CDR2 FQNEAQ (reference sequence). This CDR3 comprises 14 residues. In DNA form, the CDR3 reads TGTGCCAGCAGCCCACAGGGGGGCGGTTCACCCCTCCACTTT. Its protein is CASSPQGGGSPLHF.

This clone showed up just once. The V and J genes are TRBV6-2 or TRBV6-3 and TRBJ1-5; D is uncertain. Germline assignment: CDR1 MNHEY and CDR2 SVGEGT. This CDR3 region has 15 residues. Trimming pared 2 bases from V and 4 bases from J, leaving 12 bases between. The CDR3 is CASSYADLPNQPQHF. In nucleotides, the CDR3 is TGTGCCAGCAGTTACGCGGACTTACCTAATCAGCCCCAGCATTTT.